The source of this T cell receptor (beta chain) is a study of Ad26.COV2.S vaccination and SARS-CoV-2 variants. Study details: The vaccine Ad26.COV2.S was put into the muscle once, or twice with 56 days between. Study-level results: It is possible that the TCR breadth and depth analyses underestimated the total T cell responses. Spike-specific TCR breadth in vaccine recipients exceeded that seen in placebo recipients.

There are 13 residues in the CDR3. V dropped 4 bases and J dropped 8 bases, with 12 bases sitting between them. Germline V CDR1 and CDR2: SEHNR, FQNEAQ (reference sequence). Here immunoSEQ multiplex PCR was the method, and the copy in TCRdb shows in-frame clones only, minus some. The top ten hold approximately 1.5% of the sample, which has about 680,000 clones, roughly 90% seen once. The treatment denotes: some 19 received Ad26.COV2.S at low or high dose, single or two shots; about five received placebo; per-sample allocation not given. Material that was analyzed had been drawn on day 63 after the first vaccine or placebo injection. Worth noting for this clone: Its antigen is currently unknown.

This TCR was sampled from a person between 18 and 60 years old who received the Ad26.COV2.S COVID-19 vaccine or a placebo. This sequence joins TRBV7-9 and TRBJ2-1; perhaps TRBD2 as D (6 bases). The sequencing here drew on peripheral blood, taken in a trial of Ad26.COV2.S vaccine versus placebo. The CDR3 region is CASSYGSGYEQFF. DNA for the CDR3: TGTGCCAGCAGCTACGGGAGCGGATATGAGCAGTTCTTC.